The clone carrying this T cell receptor (beta chain) has a handful of counts. The antigen is unknown. The data belong to a study of naive and memory T cell subsets. V dropped 4 bases and J dropped 7; count of bases not matched to a gene: 9. CDR1 and CDR2 from the germline V gene are KGHSH and LQKENI. The CDR3 sequence is 14 residues long. Study findings and constraints: Over 95% of naive TCR sequences appeared only once after error correction, unlike memory subsets. Clonotypes are single alpha or beta chains, not paired receptors.

Two oligonucleotides, mixed equimolar, formed the beta constant-region primer covering TRBC1 and TRBC2. Four rounds of PCR amplified the ligated cDNA using nested alpha and beta constant-region primers plus SP2. TCRdb fed the UMI-ligation and nested PCR reads into MiXCR, producing one record per CDR3 protein. This table has 95,000 to 150,000 distinct CDR3 sequences, around 35% appearing once. Separate alpha and beta amplification began at the second PCR step. This receptor was obtained from a human donor in good health. Sequences were obtained from central memory CD4+ T cells from blood. The gene calls are TRBV18 and TRBJ2-7; TRBD2 matches 8 bases. The CDR3 DNA follows: TGTGCCAGCTCACTCCCGGGACTAGGCCGTGAGCAGTACTTC. Its protein product is CASSLPGLGREQYF.